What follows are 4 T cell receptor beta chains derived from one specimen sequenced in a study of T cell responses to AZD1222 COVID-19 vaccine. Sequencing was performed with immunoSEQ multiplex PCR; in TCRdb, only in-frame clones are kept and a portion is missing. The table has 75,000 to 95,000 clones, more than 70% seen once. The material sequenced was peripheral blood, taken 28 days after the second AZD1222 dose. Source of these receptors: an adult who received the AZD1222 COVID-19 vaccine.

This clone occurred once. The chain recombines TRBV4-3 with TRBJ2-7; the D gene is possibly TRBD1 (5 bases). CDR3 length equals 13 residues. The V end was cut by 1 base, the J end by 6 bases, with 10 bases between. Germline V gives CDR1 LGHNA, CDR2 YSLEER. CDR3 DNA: TGCGCCAGCAGCCAAGGGACATTGGGCGAGCAGTACTTC. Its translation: CASSQGTLGEQYF.

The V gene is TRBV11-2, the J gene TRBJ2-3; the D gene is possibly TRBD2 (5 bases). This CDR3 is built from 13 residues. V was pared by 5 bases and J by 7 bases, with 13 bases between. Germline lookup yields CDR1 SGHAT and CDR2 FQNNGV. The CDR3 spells CASSATRGNTQYF. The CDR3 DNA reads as TGTGCCAGCAGCGCCACTAGAGGAAATACGCAGTATTTT. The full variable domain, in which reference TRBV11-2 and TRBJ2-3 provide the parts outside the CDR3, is EAGVAQSPRYKIIEKRQSVAFWCNPISGHATLYWYQQILGQGPKLLIQFQNNGVVDDSQLPKDRFSAERLKGVDSTLKIQPAKLEDSAVYLCASSATRGNTQYFGPGTRLTVL.

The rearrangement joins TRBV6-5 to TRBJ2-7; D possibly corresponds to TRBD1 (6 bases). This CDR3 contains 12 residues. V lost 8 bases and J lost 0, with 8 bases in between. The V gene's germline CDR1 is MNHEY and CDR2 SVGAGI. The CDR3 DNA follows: TGTGCCAGCGGGGGCAGCTCCTACGAGCAGTACGTC. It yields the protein CASGGSSYEQYV.

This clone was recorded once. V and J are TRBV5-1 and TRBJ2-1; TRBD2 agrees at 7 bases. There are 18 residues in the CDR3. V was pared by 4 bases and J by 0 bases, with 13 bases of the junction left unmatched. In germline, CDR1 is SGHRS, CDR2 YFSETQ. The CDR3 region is CASSKDRSSGSSYNEQFF. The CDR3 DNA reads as TGCGCCAGCAGCAAGGATCGGTCTAGCGGAAGCTCCTACAATGAGCAGTTCTTC.